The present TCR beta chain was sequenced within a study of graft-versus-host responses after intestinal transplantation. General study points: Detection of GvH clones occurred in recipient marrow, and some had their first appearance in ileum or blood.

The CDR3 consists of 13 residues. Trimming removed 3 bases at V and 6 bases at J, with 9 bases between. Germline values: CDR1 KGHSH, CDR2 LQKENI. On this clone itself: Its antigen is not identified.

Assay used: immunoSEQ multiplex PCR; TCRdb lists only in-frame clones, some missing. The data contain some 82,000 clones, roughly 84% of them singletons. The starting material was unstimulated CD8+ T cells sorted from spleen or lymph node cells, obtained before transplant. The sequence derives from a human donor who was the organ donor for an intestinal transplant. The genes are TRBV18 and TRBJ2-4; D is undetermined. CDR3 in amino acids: CASSPYRLNIQYF. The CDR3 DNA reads TGTGCCAGCTCACCTTATCGGCTAAACATTCAGTACTTC.